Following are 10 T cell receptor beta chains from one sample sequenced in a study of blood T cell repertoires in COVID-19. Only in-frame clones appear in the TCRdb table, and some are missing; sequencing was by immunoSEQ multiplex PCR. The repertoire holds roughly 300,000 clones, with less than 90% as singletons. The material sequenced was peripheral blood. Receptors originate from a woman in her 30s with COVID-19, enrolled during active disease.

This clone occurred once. Here the CDR3 reads CAISESSLEAFF. In DNA, the CDR3 is TGTGCCATCAGTGAGTCCTCGTTGGAAGCTTTCTTT. The V and J genes are TRBV10-3 and TRBJ1-1; unclear D gene. Germline V gives CDR1 ENHRY, CDR2 SYGVKD. V lost 0 bases and J 8 bases, leaving 7 bases between the germline ends. The CDR3 is made up of 12 amino acids.

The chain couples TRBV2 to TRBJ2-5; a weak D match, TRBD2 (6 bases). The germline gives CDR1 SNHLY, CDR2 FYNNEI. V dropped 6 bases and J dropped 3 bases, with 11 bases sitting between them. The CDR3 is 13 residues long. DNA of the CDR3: TGTGCCAGCAGCTATACTAGCAAAGAGACCCAGTACTTC. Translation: CASSYTSKETQYF.

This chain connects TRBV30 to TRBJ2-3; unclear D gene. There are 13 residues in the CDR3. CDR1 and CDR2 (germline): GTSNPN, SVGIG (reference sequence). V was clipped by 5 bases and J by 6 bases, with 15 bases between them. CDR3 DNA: TGTGCCTGGGCTCGAGGATCCCGGGATACGCAGTATTTT. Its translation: CAWARGSRDTQYF.

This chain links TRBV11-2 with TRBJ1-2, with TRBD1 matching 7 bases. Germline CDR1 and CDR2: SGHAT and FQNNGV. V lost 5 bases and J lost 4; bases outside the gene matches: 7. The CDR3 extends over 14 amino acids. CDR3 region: CASSLRDSIYGYTF. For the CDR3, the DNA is TGTGCCAGCAGCCTCCGGGACAGTATCTATGGCTACACCTTC.

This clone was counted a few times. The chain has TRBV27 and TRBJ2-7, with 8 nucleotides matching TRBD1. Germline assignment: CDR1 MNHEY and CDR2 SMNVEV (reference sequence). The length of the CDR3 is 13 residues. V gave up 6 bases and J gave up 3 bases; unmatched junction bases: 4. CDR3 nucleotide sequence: TGTGCCAGCAGAGACAGGGGAGTCTACGAGCAGTACTTC. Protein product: CASRDRGVYEQYF.

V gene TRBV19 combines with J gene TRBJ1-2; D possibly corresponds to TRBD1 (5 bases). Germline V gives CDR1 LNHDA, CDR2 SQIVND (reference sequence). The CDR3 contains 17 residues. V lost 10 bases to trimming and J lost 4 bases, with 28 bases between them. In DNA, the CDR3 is TGTGCCACTACTCGGGGGGGAACTTCAGCAGCGGTCTATGGCTACACCTTC. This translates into CATTRGGTSAAVYGYTF. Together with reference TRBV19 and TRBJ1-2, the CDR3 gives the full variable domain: DGGITQSPKYLFRKEGQNVTLSCEQNLNHDAMYWYRQDPGQGLRLIYYSQIVNDFQKGDIAEGYSVSREKKESFPLTVTSAQKNPTAFYLCATTRGGTSAAVYGYTFGSGTRLTVV.

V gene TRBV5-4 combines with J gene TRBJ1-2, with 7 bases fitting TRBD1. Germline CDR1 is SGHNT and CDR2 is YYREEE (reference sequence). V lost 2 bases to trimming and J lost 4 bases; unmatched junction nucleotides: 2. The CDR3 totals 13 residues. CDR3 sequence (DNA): TGTGCCAGCAGCTTCGCAGGGGGCTATGGCTACACCTTC. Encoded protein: CASSFAGGYGYTF.

DNA of the CDR3: TGTGCCAGCAGTATACCCCGGGACAGGGGGCCTCTTGGCTCCTACAATGAGCAGTTCTTC. This gives the protein CASSIPRDRGPLGSYNEQFF. J is TRBJ2-1 and V is TRBV2; 12 bases are shared with TRBD1. The junction had 14 bases not matched to a gene; V was cut back by 5 bases and J by 0 bases. The CDR3 extends over 20 amino acids. CDR1 and CDR2 (germline): SNHLY, FYNNEI. The variable domain in full, with the rest retrieved from reference TRBV2 and TRBJ2-1, is EPEVTQTPSHQVTQMGQEVILRCVPISNHLYFYWYRQILGQKVEFLVSFYNNEISEKSEIFDDQFSVERPDGSNFTLKIRSTKLEDSAMYFCASSIPRDRGPLGSYNEQFFGPGTRLTVL.

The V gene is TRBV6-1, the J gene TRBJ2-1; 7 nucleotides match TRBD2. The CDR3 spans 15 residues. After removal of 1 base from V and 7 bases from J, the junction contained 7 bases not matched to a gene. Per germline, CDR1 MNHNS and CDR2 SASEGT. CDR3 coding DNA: TGTGCCAGCAGTGAAGGATGGGGGGGGGATAATGAGCAGTTCTTC. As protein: CASSEGWGGDNEQFF.

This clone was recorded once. For the CDR3, the DNA is TGTGCCAGCAAAATCGGTGGGACAGGGATCACTGAAGCTTTCTTT. The encoded protein is CASKIGGTGITEAFF. This chain joins TRBV28 and TRBJ1-1; TRBD1 aligns across 9 bases. The CDR3 consists of 15 residues. Germline V lookup: CDR1 MDHEN, CDR2 SYDVKM. The ends lost 7 bases at V and 4 bases at J; junction bases unmatched: 10.